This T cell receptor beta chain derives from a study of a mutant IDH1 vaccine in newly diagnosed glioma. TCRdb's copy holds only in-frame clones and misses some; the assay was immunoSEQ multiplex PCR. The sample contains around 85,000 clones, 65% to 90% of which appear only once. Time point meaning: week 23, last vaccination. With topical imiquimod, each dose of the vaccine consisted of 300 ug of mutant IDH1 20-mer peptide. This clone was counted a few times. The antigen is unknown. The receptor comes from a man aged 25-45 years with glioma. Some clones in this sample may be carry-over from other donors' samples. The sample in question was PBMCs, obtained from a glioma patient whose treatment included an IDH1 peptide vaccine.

As DNA, the CDR3 is TGTGCCAGCAGTTACTCCAGAGATCAGCCCCAGCATTTT. It specifies CASSYSRDQPQHF. V gene TRBV6-5 combines with J gene TRBJ1-5; D uncertain. This CDR3 has 13 residues. Germline V gene sequence: CDR1 MNHEY, CDR2 SVGAGI. Trimming took 0 bases from V and 5 from J, leaving 5 bases between them.